This TCR beta chain was captured in a study of post-analysis software for immune sequencing data. Study summary: Included among the disease courses, which were recorded for the cohort, were relapsing-remitting, secondary progressive and progressive-relapsing multiple sclerosis.

General study results and limits: In patients, five or six TRBV segments were more frequent than in controls, with TRBV5-6, TRBV5-1 and TRBV20-1 among them. F measure grouped same-batch samples tightly together. Those with multiple sclerosis, the patient group, showed significantly lower normalized Chao1 diversity than controls.

Looked up from germline, CDR1 is MNHNS and CDR2 is SASEGT. CDR3 size: 13 residues. Trimming shortened V by 6 bases and J by 2 bases, and 10 bases separated the two germline ends. The library was made from cDNA and included unique molecular identifiers. Each batch of about 0.9 to 10 million T cells produced around 460,000 cDNA molecules. TCRdb recomputed calls from the PCR reads with MiXCR, one row per CDR3 protein. The data contain fewer than 550,000 distinct CDR3 sequences, around 36% of them singletons. A note on this clonotype: The antigen is undetermined.

V and J are TRBV6-1 and TRBJ1-2, with D uncertain. Sequencing was performed on blood. This receptor was identified in a girl under 18 with multiple sclerosis. CDR3 residues: CASREPLNYGYTF. The DNA for the CDR3 is TGTGCCAGCAGGGAACCGCTAAACTATGGCTACACCTTC.